One and the same sample provided the 25 T cell receptor beta chains below, sequenced in a study of cytomegalovirus exposure and HLA in healthy donors. 13 Jbeta primers and 60 Vbeta primers were used for the PCR. The data were produced by immunoSEQ multiplex PCR, yet TCRdb's version contains in-frame clones alone and is incomplete. The sample records roughly 120,000 clones, 75% to 85% being singletons. Sequenced: PBMCs. The source of these receptors is a man younger than 35 in good health and CMV-seronegative.

The chain employs TRBV7-2 and TRBJ1-2; 11 bases map to TRBD1. The trim removed 2 bases at V and 4 bases at J, leaving 15 bases unmatched. The germline V gene has CDR1 SGHTA and CDR2 FQGNSA. The CDR3 spans 19 residues. CDR3 region: CASSLSPGQGALVFYGYTF. Written as DNA, the CDR3 is TGTGCCAGCAGCTTAAGCCCCGGACAGGGGGCGCTTGTTTTCTATGGCTACACCTTC. Combining the CDR3 with reference TRBV7-2 and TRBJ1-2 gives the whole variable domain GAGVSQSPSNKVTEKGKDVELRCDPISGHTALYWYRQSLGQGLEFLIYFQGNSAPDKSGLPSDRFSAERTGGSVSTLTIQRTQQEDSAVYLCASSLSPGQGALVFYGYTFGSGTRLTVV.

This CDR3 is CASSQEGTGRGETQYF. CDR3 bases: TGTGCCAGCAGCCAAGAAGGGACAGGGCGGGGGGAGACCCAGTACTTC. This sequence joins TRBV4-2 and TRBJ2-5; 9 nucleotides match TRBD1. J was trimmed by 5 bases and V by 0 bases; bases with no gene match: 7. CDR1 and CDR2 (germline): LGHNA, YNFKEQ. The CDR3 covers 16 residues.

The rearrangement links TRBV11-2 to TRBJ2-5; the match to TRBD1 covers 10 bases. The J call is in doubt because the DNA end fits TRBJ2-7 better. The CDR3 consists of 17 residues. In germline, CDR1 is SGHAT, CDR2 FQNNGV. The CDR3 here is CASSFGAGTGVTYEQYF. The CDR3 coding sequence is TGTGCCAGCAGCTTTGGGGCGGGGACAGGGGTAACCTACGAGCAGTACTTC.

In DNA, the CDR3 is TGCGCCAGCAGCCCCCGCCCTCGGGTGACAGGGTCCTACGAGCAGTACTTC. Amino acids: CASSPRPRVTGSYEQYF. The chain has TRBV4-1 and TRBJ2-7, with 7 bases fitting TRBD1. The CDR3 loop spans 17 amino acids. Germline CDR1 MGHRA, CDR2 YSYEKL. After removal of 4 bases from V and 1 base from J, the junction contained 13 bases not matched to a gene.

The gene calls are TRBV7-9 and TRBJ2-7; maybe TRBD2 (6 bases). In germline, CDR1 is SEHNR, CDR2 FQNEAQ (reference sequence). Trimming took off 5 bases at V and 7 bases at J, with 15 bases between the two ends. The length of the CDR3 is 13 residues. CDR3 amino acids: CASSAATSREQYF. The CDR3 nucleotides read TGTGCCAGCAGCGCCGCGACTAGTCGGGAGCAGTACTTC.

Details on this clone: The same CDR3 is also encoded by other DNA sequences in this sample. The CDR3 protein is CASSLASGDEQYF. CDR3 in DNA: TGTGCCAGCAGCTTGGCGTCGGGTGACGAGCAGTACTTC. The genes are TRBV7-9 and TRBJ2-7; D gene ambiguous. This CDR3 contains 13 residues. Germline loops: CDR1 SEHNR, CDR2 FQNEAQ (reference sequence). The V end lost 3 bases, the J end lost 5 bases, and 11 bases lay between the germline ends.

V and J are TRBV28 and TRBJ1-5; maybe TRBD1 (6 bases). CDR1 is MDHEN, CDR2 SYDVKM, per germline. CDR3 length: 16 amino acids. The V and J ends lost 1 base and 2 bases respectively, with 12 bases between them. CDR3 DNA: TGTGCCAGCAGTTTATCCCGGCCAGGGGGCAATCAGCCCCAGCATTTT. Protein: CASSLSRPGGNQPQHF.

The J gene is TRBJ1-6, the V gene TRBV5-4; no reliable D call. Germline CDR1 reads SGHNT; CDR2 reads YYREEE (reference sequence). V lost 0 bases and J lost 7, with 11 bases in between. The CDR3 contains 15 residues. The CDR3 DNA is TGTGCCAGCAGCTTGGTTGGAACTATGAATTCACCCCTCCACTTT. The encoded protein is CASSLVGTMNSPLHF.

As concerns this clone: Possible read error: a much larger clone is one base away. The genes are TRBV11-2 and TRBJ1-1, with D perhaps TRBD1 (6 bases). The CDR3 runs to 13 residues. The germline V gene encodes CDR1 SGHAT and CDR2 FQNNGV. Trimming pared 5 bases from V and 1 base from J, leaving 8 bases between. The CDR3 DNA is TGTGCCAGCAGCACACAGGGGAACACTGAAGCTTTCTTT. Protein: CASSTQGNTEAFF. Supplemented by reference TRBV11-2 and TRBJ1-1, the full variable domain reads EAGVAQSPRYKIIEKRQSVAFWCNPISGHATLYWYQQILGQGPKLLIQFQNNGVVDDSQLPKDRFSAERLKGVDSTLKIQPAKLEDSAVYLCASSTQGNTEAFFGQGTRLTVV.

As regards this clone: Other DNA sequences in the same sample also yield this CDR3. The chain carries TRBV6-5 and TRBJ1-1; D unresolved. CDR1 and CDR2 from the germline V gene are MNHEY and SVGAGI. This CDR3 is built from 14 residues. V lost 0 bases and J lost 2, with 7 bases in between. The CDR3 loop is CASSYSRGNTEAFF. In nucleotides, the CDR3 is TGTGCCAGCAGTTACTCGCGGGGAAACACTGAAGCTTTCTTT.

This sequence joins TRBV13 and TRBJ1-1; a possible D gene is TRBD1 (5 bases). Germline V gives CDR1 PRHDT, CDR2 FYEKMQ (reference sequence). This CDR3 has 15 residues. The V end was cut by 6 bases, the J end by 4 bases, with 18 bases between. DNA for the CDR3: TGTGCCAGCAGAATTAGTGGGGGGGTGTTCACTGAAGCTTTCTTT. It translates to CASRISGGVFTEAFF.

This clone was seen once. The chain is built from TRBV11-1 and TRBJ2-6; a weak D match, TRBD1 (5 bases). V was cut by 5 bases and J by 1 base, with 9 bases left in between. CDR1 SGHAT and CDR2 FQDESV come from the germline V gene (reference sequence). The CDR3 loop spans 15 amino acids. The CDR3, as DNA: TGTGCCAGCAGCCGCCCAGGGTCTGGGGCCAACGTCCTGACTTTC. The encoded protein is CASSRPGSGANVLTF.

The J gene is TRBJ1-4, the V gene TRBV27; unclear D gene. CDR3 length: 16 amino acids. Germline CDR1 MNHEY, CDR2 SMNVEV (reference sequence). Trimming took 8 bases from V and 0 from J, leaving 16 bases between them. CDR3 region: CASYTTAVATNEKLFF. The CDR3 DNA reads TGTGCCAGCTATACGACGGCGGTCGCAACTAATGAAAAACTGTTTTTT.

In this sample, this clone turned up a few times. The chain recombines TRBV27 with TRBJ2-1; 12 bases match TRBD2. Looked up from germline, CDR1 is MNHEY and CDR2 is SMNVEV (reference sequence). Trimming removed 5 bases from V and 3 bases from J; junction bases left unmatched: 8. The CDR3 has 17 amino acids. The CDR3 spells CASSPPGLAGIYNEQFF. The DNA of the CDR3 is TGTGCCAGCAGTCCTCCGGGACTAGCGGGTATCTACAATGAGCAGTTCTTC.

This chain joins TRBV5-1 and TRBJ2-5; D not resolved. Germline V gene lookup returns CDR1 SGHRS and CDR2 YFSETQ. Trimming took off 2 bases at V and 4 bases at J, with 6 bases between the two ends. This CDR3 spans 12 amino acids. The CDR3 protein is CASSFKSETQYF. The CDR3 nucleotides read TGCGCCAGCAGCTTTAAATCAGAGACCCAGTACTTC.

The rearrangement links TRBV7-9 to TRBJ2-5; D is uncertain. Looked up from germline, CDR1 is SEHNR and CDR2 is FQNEAQ (reference sequence). V shed 4 bases and J shed 3 bases, with 3 bases lying between them. This CDR3 comprises 11 residues. The CDR3 nucleotides read TGTGCCAGCAGCTCAAAAGAGACCCAGTACTTC. Amino acids: CASSSKETQYF.

The chain combines TRBV11-1 with TRBJ2-5; 7 nucleotides line up with TRBD1. The germline V gene has CDR1 SGHAT and CDR2 FQDESV (reference sequence). J was trimmed by 4 bases and V by 6 bases; bases with no gene match: 8. The CDR3 has 14 residues. CDR3 nucleotide sequence: TGTGCCAGCAGTGAGGGGGCGATCGGAGAGACCCAGTACTTC. Its protein product is CASSEGAIGETQYF.

This chain joins TRBV27 and TRBJ1-5; D is perhaps TRBD1 (6 bases). Germline V lookup: CDR1 MNHEY, CDR2 SMNVEV (reference sequence). Between the trimmed V and J ends, which lost 2 bases and 4 bases, there was a span of 9 bases. This CDR3 is 14 amino acids long. CDR3 loop: CASSLHRVNQPQHF. CDR3 nucleotides: TGTGCCAGCAGTTTACACAGGGTAAATCAGCCCCAGCATTTT.

The chain carries TRBV16 and TRBJ1-1; 9 nucleotides align to TRBD1. The CDR3 spans 15 residues. Germline V gene sequence: CDR1 KGHSY, CDR2 FQNENV. V lost 4 bases to trimming and J lost 5 bases; unmatched junction nucleotides: 8. DNA of the CDR3: TGTGCCAGCAGCCGCCAAGGACAGGGGTTTACTGAAGCTTTCTTT. Residues: CASSRQGQGFTEAFF.

This clone appeared once. The J gene is TRBJ1-3, the V gene TRBV14, with 9 bases fitting TRBD1. Germline assignment: CDR1 SGHDN and CDR2 FVKESK. V shed 4 bases and J 3 bases; nucleotides not matched to a gene: 7. This CDR3 is built from 16 residues. CDR3 bases: TGTGCCAGCAGCCCACCGGGACAGGGAGGTGGAAACACCATATATTTT. It yields the protein CASSPPGQGGGNTIYF.

This clone was seen only a few times. This chain joins TRBV6-5 and TRBJ1-4, with 8 bases matching TRBD1. CDR3 size: 16 residues. The ends lost 1 base at V and 5 bases at J; junction bases unmatched: 6. The germline gives CDR1 MNHEY, CDR2 SVGAGI. The CDR3 region is CASSYWAGGANEKLFF. The DNA of the CDR3 is TGTGCCAGCAGTTACTGGGCAGGGGGCGCAAATGAAAAACTGTTTTTT.

This chain uses TRBV4-2 with TRBJ2-2, with TRBD2 identical over 7 bases. The length of the CDR3 is 17 residues. Trimming removed 0 bases from V and 2 bases from J; junction bases left unmatched: 6. Germline CDR1 and CDR2: LGHNA and YNFKEQ. The CDR3 sequence: CASSQESPSGNTGELFF. CDR3 DNA sequence: TGTGCCAGCAGCCAAGAGTCCCCTAGCGGAAACACCGGGGAGCTGTTTTTT.

This chain joins TRBV28 and TRBJ2-7; 9 bases match TRBD1. CDR1 is MDHEN and CDR2 is SYDVKM in the germline V gene. Trimming took 4 bases from V and 0 from J; bases not matched to a gene: 13. The CDR3 loop spans 18 amino acids. The CDR3 spells CASSSSGTGSLRSYEQYF. The DNA of the CDR3 is TGTGCCAGCAGTTCCTCCGGGACAGGGAGTCTCCGCTCCTACGAGCAGTACTTC.

In this sample, this clone turned up once. The gene calls are TRBV21-1 and TRBJ2-2; the DNA was not compared with TRBD1, the D call given in the table. TRBV21-1 represents a pseudogene. The CDR3 covers 19 residues. The CDR3 sequence: CASSKESHREGLGTGELFF. CDR3 nucleotide sequence: TGTGCCAGCAGCAAAGAGAGTCACAGGGAAGGCCTCGGGACCGGGGAGCTGTTTTTT.

The V and J genes are TRBV5-1 and TRBJ1-2, with 8 bases that match TRBD1. Germline V gene sequence: CDR1 SGHRS, CDR2 YFSETQ. This CDR3 spans 14 amino acids. J gave up 8 bases and V 0 bases, and 6 bases lay outside the gene matches. The CDR3 DNA sequence: TGCGCCAGCAGCTTGGGCCAGGGGGCGGACGGCTACACCTTC. Translation: CASSLGQGADGYTF. The full variable domain, in which reference TRBV5-1 and TRBJ1-2 provide the parts outside the CDR3, is KAGVTQTPRYLIKTRGQQVTLSCSPISGHRSVSWYQQTPGQGLQFLFEYFSETQRNKGNFPGRFSGRQFSNSRSEMNVSTLELGDSALYLCASSLGQGADGYTFGSGTRLTVV.